A selection of T cell receptor beta chains follows, all from one sample in a study of OX40 agonist ivuxolimab in advanced cancers. Using immunoSEQ multiplex PCR, the repertoire was profiled, and TCRdb retains in-frame clones only, with some absent. The sample gives fewer than 90,000 clones, 70% to 90% of which show up once; roughly 0.38% is in the top ten. The sample was CD4+ or CD8+ T cells sorted from blood, taken in a trial of the OX40 agonist ivuxolimab. The receptor set was obtained from an adult with an advanced solid tumor such as melanoma, head and neck, liver or kidney cancer. Both conserved end residues are part of each CDR3. A D gene is named only where the DNA matches it firmly. Some rows mark clone size as missing; the rest say once, few, many or name a class of expanded clone.

v_call	j_call	d_call	clone_size	cdr3_aa	cdr3_nt
TRBV5-4	TRBJ2-3	NA	NA	CASSLGGSTDTQYF	TGTGCCAGCAGCTTGGGTGGGAGCACAGATACGCAGTATTTT
TRBV27	TRBJ2-6	NA	NA	CASKMGAAPGANVLTF	TGTGCCAGCAAGATGGGGGCCGCACCTGGGGCCAACGTCCTGACTTTC
TRBV6-5	TRBJ1-2	NA	NA	CASSYSGDPNYGYTF	TGTGCCAGCAGTTATTCGGGGGACCCAAACTATGGCTACACCTTC
TRBV18	TRBJ2-5	NA	NA	CASSPPPYDSRQETQYF	TGTGCCAGCTCACCACCCCCCTACGACAGTCGACAAGAGACCCAGTACTTC
TRBV5-8	TRBJ2-1	NA	NA	CASSLDKGAYNEQFF	TGTGCCAGCAGCTTGGATAAAGGGGCCTACAATGAGCAGTTCTTC
TRBV4-2	TRBJ2-4	TRBD2	NA	CASSQESLRLTSGTLAKNIQYF	TGTGCCAGCAGCCAAGAATCACTACGCCTGACTAGCGGGACACTAGCCAAAAACATTCAGTACTTC
TRBV2	TRBJ2-2	NA	NA	CASSDGRVGNTGELFF	TGTGCCAGCAGTGATGGGAGAGTAGGGAACACCGGGGAGCTGTTTTTT
TRBV2	TRBJ1-1	NA	NA	CASSVEENTEAFF	TGTGCCAGCAGTGTTGAGGAGAACACTGAAGCTTTCTTT
TRBV13	TRBJ1-1	NA	once	CASSYTPGNTEAFF	TGTGCCAGCAGCTACACACCAGGGAACACTGAAGCTTTCTTT
TRBV19	TRBJ2-2	NA	NA	CASETDRGVGELFF	TGTGCCAGTGAAACTGATAGGGGGGTCGGGGAGCTGTTTTTT
TRBV6-5	TRBJ1-1	NA	NA	CASRWGAEAFF	TGTGCTAGTAGGTGGGGGGCTGAAGCTTTCTTT
TRBV18	TRBJ2-7	NA	NA	CASSPWEAGTGSHEQYF	TGTGCCAGCTCACCATGGGAAGCCGGGACTGGGAGCCACGAGCAGTACTTC
TRBV20-1	TRBJ2-1	NA	NA	CSARGNNEQFF	TGCAGTGCTAGGGGTAACAATGAGCAGTTCTTC
TRBV28	TRBJ2-5	TRBD1	NA	CASRLTGSGETQYF	TGTGCCAGCAGATTGACAGGGAGTGGGGAGACCCAGTACTTC
TRBV7-6	TRBJ1-1	NA	NA	CASSQDRNTEAFF	TGTGCCAGCAGCCAGGACAGGAACACTGAAGCTTTCTTT
TRBV9	TRBJ2-2	NA	NA	CASSRMNTGELFF	TGTGCCAGCAGCCGGATGAACACCGGGGAGCTGTTTTTT
TRBV18	TRBJ2-7	NA	few	CASSPGTPHYEQYF	TGTGCCAGCTCGCCCGGGACACCTCACTACGAGCAGTACTTC
TRBV4-1	TRBJ2-6	NA	NA	CASSSDGGLTGANVLTF	TGCGCCAGCAGCTCCGACGGGGGGCTGACTGGGGCCAACGTCCTGACTTTC
TRBV5-1	TRBJ2-7	TRBD2	NA	CASSWGTSGRSSYEQYF	TGCGCCAGCAGCTGGGGGACTAGCGGGAGGTCCTCCTACGAGCAGTACTTC
TRBV5-1	TRBJ2-7	TRBD2	NA	CASSFFGQRTSGRTHEASYEQYF	TGCGCCAGCAGCTTTTTTGGACAGAGAACTAGCGGGAGGACCCACGAGGCCTCCTACGAGCAGTACTTC
TRBV18	TRBJ1-4	TRBD1	NA	CASSPDRGTEKLFF	TGTGCCAGCTCACCTGACAGGGGGACAGAAAAACTGTTTTTT
TRBV19	TRBJ1-5	NA	NA	CASRAGHSNQPQHF	TGTGCCAGTCGGGCAGGACATAGCAATCAGCCCCAGCATTTT
TRBV28	TRBJ2-7	NA	NA	CASSLGEYEQYF	TGTGCCAGCAGTTTAGGAGAATACGAGCAGTACTTC
TRBV19	TRBJ2-7	NA	NA	CASSIEGSSGYSYEQYF	TGTGCCAGTAGTATAGAGGGCAGTAGCGGTTACTCCTACGAGCAGTACTTC